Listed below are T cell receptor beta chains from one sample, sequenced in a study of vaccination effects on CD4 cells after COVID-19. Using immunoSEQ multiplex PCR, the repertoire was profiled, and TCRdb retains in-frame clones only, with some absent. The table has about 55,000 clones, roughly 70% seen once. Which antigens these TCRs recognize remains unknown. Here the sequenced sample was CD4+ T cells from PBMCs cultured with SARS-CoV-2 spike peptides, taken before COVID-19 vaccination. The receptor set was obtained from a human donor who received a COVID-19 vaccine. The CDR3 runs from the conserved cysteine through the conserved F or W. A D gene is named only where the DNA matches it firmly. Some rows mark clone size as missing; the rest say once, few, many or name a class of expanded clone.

CDR3nt: TGCAGCGCTAGCCAAGGGCAGAACTATGGCTACACCTTC; CDR3aa: CSASQGQNYGYTF; v_gene: TRBV29-1; j_gene: TRBJ1-2; abundance: -; d_gene: -
CDR3nt: TGTGCCAGCAGTTACTTGTCGGGGGGCACAGATACGCAGTATTTT; CDR3aa: CASSYLSGGTDTQYF; v_gene: TRBV6-2/TRBV6-3; j_gene: TRBJ2-3; abundance: few; d_gene: -
CDR3nt: TGTGCCAGCAGTTGGACTGGCTATGGCTACACCTTC; CDR3aa: CASSWTGYGYTF; v_gene: TRBV28; j_gene: TRBJ1-2; abundance: -; d_gene: -
CDR3nt: TGCAGCGTTGAAGCCCGGAGGGGGGACACTGAAGCTTTCTTT; CDR3aa: CSVEARRGDTEAFF; v_gene: TRBV29-1; j_gene: TRBJ1-1; abundance: -; d_gene: -
CDR3nt: TGCGCCAGCAGCCCCGTGGATGGAAACACCATATATTTT; CDR3aa: CASSPVDGNTIYF; v_gene: TRBV4-1; j_gene: TRBJ1-3; abundance: -; d_gene: -
CDR3nt: TGTGCCAGCAGTTACTCGTTGGAGAGCACCATATATTTT; CDR3aa: CASSYSLESTIYF; v_gene: TRBV6-6; j_gene: TRBJ1-3; abundance: once; d_gene: -
CDR3nt: TGTGCCAGCAGCCCTCGAAGGCTAGCGGGGGGGGATGAGCAGTTCTTC; CDR3aa: CASSPRRLAGGDEQFF; v_gene: TRBV7-3; j_gene: TRBJ2-1; abundance: -; d_gene: TRBD2
CDR3nt: TGTGCCACCGCCCAACAGGGTAGGAGTGAAAAACTGTTTTTT; CDR3aa: CATAQQGRSEKLFF; v_gene: TRBV19; j_gene: TRBJ1-4; abundance: once; d_gene: -
CDR3nt: TGTGCCAGCAGCCCTGGGGGAGCGGGGGGGAAGGACGGTGAGCAGTTCTTC; CDR3aa: CASSPGGAGGKDGEQFF; v_gene: TRBV5-4; j_gene: TRBJ2-1; abundance: -; d_gene: TRBD2
CDR3nt: TGTGCCAGCAGTGACTCGGGCCCGGAGGGGGCTCAGCCCCAGCATTTT; CDR3aa: CASSDSGPEGAQPQHF; v_gene: TRBV6-4; j_gene: TRBJ1-5; abundance: -; d_gene: TRBD1
CDR3nt: TGTGCCTGGAGGCGAGGAGGGGGCTACACCTTC; CDR3aa: CAWRRGGGYTF; v_gene: TRBV30; j_gene: TRBJ1-2; abundance: -; d_gene: -
CDR3nt: TGTGCCAGCAGCCACGGACAGGGTGGCGAAAAACTGTTTTTT; CDR3aa: CASSHGQGGEKLFF; v_gene: TRBV9; j_gene: TRBJ1-4; abundance: -; d_gene: TRBD1
CDR3nt: TGTGCCAGCAGCCACGGGACGTTGAACTACGAGCAGTACTTC; CDR3aa: CASSHGTLNYEQYF; v_gene: TRBV3-1/TRBV3-2; j_gene: TRBJ2-7; abundance: few; d_gene: -
CDR3nt: TGTGCCAGTAGTATAGCCCCCATGACAGGACTCTACGAGCAGTACTTC; CDR3aa: CASSIAPMTGLYEQYF; v_gene: TRBV19; j_gene: TRBJ2-7; abundance: -; d_gene: -
CDR3nt: TGTGCCAGCAGCGTAGGTATAGGGGTCACAGATACGCAGTATTTT; CDR3aa: CASSVGIGVTDTQYF; v_gene: TRBV9; j_gene: TRBJ2-3; abundance: -; d_gene: -
CDR3nt: TGTGCCAGCAGCTTATATGAGGTTCAGGAGACCCAGTACTTC; CDR3aa: CASSLYEVQETQYF; v_gene: TRBV7-2; j_gene: TRBJ2-5; abundance: -; d_gene: -
CDR3nt: TGTGCCATCAGTGAAAGAGTCAGCGATAACTATGGCTACACCTTC; CDR3aa: CAISERVSDNYGYTF; v_gene: TRBV10-3; j_gene: TRBJ1-2; abundance: -; d_gene: -
CDR3nt: TGTGCCAGCAGCTTCGGACAGGGTAACAATCAGCCCCAGCATTTT; CDR3aa: CASSFGQGNNQPQHF; v_gene: TRBV7-9; j_gene: TRBJ1-5; abundance: few; d_gene: TRBD1
CDR3nt: TGTGCCAGCAGTGTAGTTTCTATTGGGAACAGGGGGCGTTTTCAGCCCCAGCATTTT; CDR3aa: CASSVVSIGNRGRFQPQHF; v_gene: TRBV6-1; j_gene: TRBJ1-5; abundance: -; d_gene: TRBD1
CDR3nt: TGTGCCAGCAGTTCCGGACTAGCAGGCGAGCAGTTCTTC; CDR3aa: CASSSGLAGEQFF; v_gene: TRBV6-6; j_gene: TRBJ2-1; abundance: few; d_gene: TRBD2
CDR3nt: TGCAGCGTTGGGGACAGGGGCACCTACGAGCAGTACTTC; CDR3aa: CSVGDRGTYEQYF; v_gene: TRBV29-1; j_gene: TRBJ2-7; abundance: -; d_gene: TRBD1
CDR3nt: TGTGCCAGCAGTTACTCTGCCGGGAAGGACCAAGAGACCCAGTACTTC; CDR3aa: CASSYSAGKDQETQYF; v_gene: TRBV6-5; j_gene: TRBJ2-5; abundance: -; d_gene: -
CDR3nt: TGCGCCAGCAGCCCCATAGGTCCTAACACTGAAGCTTTCTTT; CDR3aa: CASSPIGPNTEAFF; v_gene: TRBV5-1; j_gene: TRBJ1-1; abundance: -; d_gene: -
CDR3nt: TGTGCCAGCAGACCTACTAGCGGGGAGCAGGTCGAGCAGTACTTC; CDR3aa: CASRPTSGEQVEQYF; v_gene: TRBV6-6; j_gene: TRBJ2-7; abundance: -; d_gene: TRBD2
CDR3nt: TGTGCCAGCAGCAAGGGAGGAACTAATGAAAAACTGTTTTTT; CDR3aa: CASSKGGTNEKLFF; v_gene: TRBV7-2; j_gene: TRBJ1-4; abundance: -; d_gene: -
CDR3nt: TGCGCCAGCAGCAGCGAAACAGGGAGCACCTTC; CDR3aa: CASSSETGSTF; v_gene: TRBV5-1; j_gene: TRBJ1-2; abundance: -; d_gene: -
CDR3nt: TGCGCCAGCAGCTTGGCTCGGGGTGTCGGTGGCTACACCTTC; CDR3aa: CASSLARGVGGYTF; v_gene: TRBV5-1; j_gene: TRBJ1-2; abundance: -; d_gene: -
CDR3nt: TGTGCCAGCTCACCATCAGCGGGAGGCGCGGTTCGCGACACCGGGGAGCTGTTTTTT; CDR3aa: CASSPSAGGAVRDTGELFF; v_gene: TRBV18; j_gene: TRBJ2-2; abundance: once; d_gene: TRBD2
CDR3nt: TGTGCCAGCAGCTTAGATCAGGGGGTAGGCACTGAAGCTTTCTTT; CDR3aa: CASSLDQGVGTEAFF; v_gene: TRBV5-4; j_gene: TRBJ1-1; abundance: -; d_gene: TRBD1
CDR3nt: TGTGCCTGGAGTGGACCCCCGAATGAAAAACTGTTTTTT; CDR3aa: CAWSGPPNEKLFF; v_gene: TRBV30; j_gene: TRBJ1-4; abundance: once; d_gene: -
CDR3nt: TGTGCCAGCAGCCAAGAGCTCACAACTAATGAAAAACTGTTTTTT; CDR3aa: CASSQELTTNEKLFF; v_gene: TRBV4-2; j_gene: TRBJ1-4; abundance: -; d_gene: -
CDR3nt: TGTGCCAGCAGCGCAAGGGGATCTGGCTACACCTTC; CDR3aa: CASSARGSGYTF; v_gene: TRBV9; j_gene: TRBJ1-2; abundance: few; d_gene: -
CDR3nt: TGTGCCAGCTCACCGTACAGGGGCTCGGGAAACACCATATATTTT; CDR3aa: CASSPYRGSGNTIYF; v_gene: TRBV18; j_gene: TRBJ1-3; abundance: -; d_gene: TRBD1
CDR3nt: TGTGCCACTGGACGGCCTGGGGACACCGGGGAGCTGTTTTTT; CDR3aa: CATGRPGDTGELFF; v_gene: TRBV11-2; j_gene: TRBJ2-2; abundance: -; d_gene: -
CDR3nt: TGTGCCAGCAGCCCCAGGGGCAAAATTGGGGCCGGGGAGCTGTTTTTT; CDR3aa: CASSPRGKIGAGELFF; v_gene: TRBV11-2; j_gene: TRBJ2-2; abundance: few; d_gene: -
CDR3nt: TGTGCCAGCAGCCTGGGACTACCTCAGTATTTT; CDR3aa: CASSLGLPQYF; v_gene: TRBV5-6; j_gene: TRBJ2-3; abundance: once; d_gene: TRBD2
CDR3nt: TGTGCCAGCGGATTAGACGAGACCCAGTACTTC; CDR3aa: CASGLDETQYF; v_gene: TRBV7-9; j_gene: TRBJ2-5; abundance: -; d_gene: -
CDR3nt: TGTGCCAGCAGTTACTCGAACAGGGCGGAAGCTTTCTTT; CDR3aa: CASSYSNRAEAFF; v_gene: TRBV6-2/TRBV6-3; j_gene: TRBJ1-1; abundance: many; d_gene: -
CDR3nt: TGTGCCAGCAGCTTTAGGGAGCAGGGCTATACGCAGTATTTT; CDR3aa: CASSFREQGYTQYF; v_gene: TRBV11-2; j_gene: TRBJ2-3; abundance: once; d_gene: -
CDR3nt: TGTGCCAGCAGTTTTTCGCGGGGTTACGAGCAGTACTTC; CDR3aa: CASSFSRGYEQYF; v_gene: TRBV12-3/TRBV12-4; j_gene: TRBJ2-7; abundance: -; d_gene: -
CDR3nt: TGTGCCAGTAGAAACGTCCCGGGAGCCAAAAACATTCAGTACTTC; CDR3aa: CASRNVPGAKNIQYF; v_gene: TRBV19; j_gene: TRBJ2-4; abundance: -; d_gene: -
CDR3nt: TGTGCCAGCAGCGAGACAGGGGGGTTTTACCAGCCCCAGCATTTT; CDR3aa: CASSETGGFYQPQHF; v_gene: TRBV6-2/TRBV6-3; j_gene: TRBJ1-5; abundance: -; d_gene: TRBD1
CDR3nt: TGTGCCAGCAGTCCACCTACCACCTCCGGGACAGGGAAAGCTTTCTTT; CDR3aa: CASSPPTTSGTGKAFF; v_gene: TRBV28; j_gene: TRBJ1-1; abundance: -; d_gene: TRBD1
CDR3nt: TGTGCCAGCAGTCCCGACAGGGGATCAAACACTGAAGCTTTCTTT; CDR3aa: CASSPDRGSNTEAFF; v_gene: TRBV6-6; j_gene: TRBJ1-1; abundance: -; d_gene: TRBD1
CDR3nt: TGTGCCAGCAGTCGGCAGGGCTACGAGCAGTACTTC; CDR3aa: CASSRQGYEQYF; v_gene: TRBV6-2/TRBV6-3; j_gene: TRBJ2-7; abundance: -; d_gene: -
CDR3nt: TGTGCCAGCAGCCGGGGGGATGGCACTGAAGCTTTCTTT; CDR3aa: CASSRGDGTEAFF; v_gene: TRBV9; j_gene: TRBJ1-1; abundance: -; d_gene: -
CDR3nt: TGTGCCAGCGCCTCCCCCACAGGCTACGAGCAGTACTTC; CDR3aa: CASASPTGYEQYF; v_gene: TRBV25-1; j_gene: TRBJ2-7; abundance: few; d_gene: -
CDR3nt: TGTGCCAGCAGCTTGGGGCAGGGACGACTATGGACCCAGTACTTC; CDR3aa: CASSLGQGRLWTQYF; v_gene: TRBV7-8; j_gene: TRBJ2-5; abundance: -; d_gene: -
CDR3nt: TGTGCCAGCAGCCATTTAGGCGGGGGGGGCGGCAATGAGCAGTTCTTC; CDR3aa: CASSHLGGGGGNEQFF; v_gene: TRBV3-1/TRBV3-2; j_gene: TRBJ2-1; abundance: few; d_gene: TRBD2
CDR3nt: TGTGCCAGCAGCTTTGGGGATCAGCCCCAGCATTTT; CDR3aa: CASSFGDQPQHF; v_gene: TRBV7-2; j_gene: TRBJ1-5; abundance: few; d_gene: -
CDR3nt: TGTGCCAGCAGCCAAGCCAGGAACACTGAAGCTTTCTTT; CDR3aa: CASSQARNTEAFF; v_gene: TRBV14; j_gene: TRBJ1-1; abundance: few; d_gene: -
CDR3nt: TGTGCCAGCAGTCCAGGGGAGCACGAGCAGTACTTC; CDR3aa: CASSPGEHEQYF; v_gene: TRBV3-1/TRBV3-2; j_gene: TRBJ2-7; abundance: few; d_gene: -
CDR3nt: TGCGCCAGCAGCCAAGAGGAGGAAACTAAGCAGTTCTTC; CDR3aa: CASSQEEETKQFF; v_gene: TRBV4-1; j_gene: TRBJ2-1; abundance: -; d_gene: -